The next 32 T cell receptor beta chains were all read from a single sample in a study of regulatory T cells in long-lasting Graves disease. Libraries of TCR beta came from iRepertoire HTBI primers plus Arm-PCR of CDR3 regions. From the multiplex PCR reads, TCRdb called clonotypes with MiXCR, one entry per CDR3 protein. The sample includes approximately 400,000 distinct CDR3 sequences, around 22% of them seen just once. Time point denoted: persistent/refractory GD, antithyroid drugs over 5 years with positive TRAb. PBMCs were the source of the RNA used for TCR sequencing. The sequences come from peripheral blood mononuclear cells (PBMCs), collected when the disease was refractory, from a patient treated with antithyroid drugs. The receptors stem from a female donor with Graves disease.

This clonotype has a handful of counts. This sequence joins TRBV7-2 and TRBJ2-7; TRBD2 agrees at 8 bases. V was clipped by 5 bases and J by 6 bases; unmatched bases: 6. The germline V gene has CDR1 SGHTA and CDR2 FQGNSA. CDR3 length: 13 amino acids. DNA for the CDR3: TGTGCCAGCAGCGCACCGGGAGGGGGCGAGCAGTACTTC. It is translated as CASSAPGGGEQYF.

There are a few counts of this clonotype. The CDR3 spells CSVEGGPNSGANVLTF. CDR3 in DNA: TGCAGCGTTGAAGGAGGACCCAACTCTGGGGCCAACGTCCTGACTTTC. The rearrangement links TRBV29-1 to TRBJ2-6; D not resolved. The germline V and J ends were trimmed by 1 base and 0 bases, with 10 bases remaining between them. The CDR3 totals 16 residues. Germline values: CDR1 SQVTM, CDR2 ANQGSEA.

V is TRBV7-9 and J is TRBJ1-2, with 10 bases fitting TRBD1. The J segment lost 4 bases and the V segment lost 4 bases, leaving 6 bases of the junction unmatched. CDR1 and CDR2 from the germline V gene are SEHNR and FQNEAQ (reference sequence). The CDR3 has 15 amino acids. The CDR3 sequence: CASSSPGTGVYGYTF. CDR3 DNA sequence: TGTGCCAGCAGCTCCCCCGGGACAGGGGTCTATGGCTACACCTTC.

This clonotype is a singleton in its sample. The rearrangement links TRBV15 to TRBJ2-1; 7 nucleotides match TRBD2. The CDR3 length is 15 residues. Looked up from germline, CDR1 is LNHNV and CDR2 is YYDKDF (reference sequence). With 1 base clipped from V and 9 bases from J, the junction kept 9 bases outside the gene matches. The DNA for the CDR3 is TGTGCCACCAGCAGAGGTGCGATTGGGGGGGTTGAGCAGTTCTTC. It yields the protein CATSRGAIGGVEQFF.

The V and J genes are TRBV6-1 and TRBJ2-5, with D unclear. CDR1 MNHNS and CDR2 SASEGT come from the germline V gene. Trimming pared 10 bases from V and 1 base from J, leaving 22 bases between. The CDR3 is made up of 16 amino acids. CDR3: CATKNTPDRAQETQYF. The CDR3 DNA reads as TGTGCCACCAAGAATACGCCTGATAGGGCCCAAGAGACCCAGTACTTC.

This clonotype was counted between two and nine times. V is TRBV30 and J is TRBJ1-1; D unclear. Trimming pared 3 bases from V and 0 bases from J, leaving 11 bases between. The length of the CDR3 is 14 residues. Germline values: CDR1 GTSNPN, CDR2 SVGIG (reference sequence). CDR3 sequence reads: CAWRRGKVNTEAFF. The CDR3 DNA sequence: TGTGCCTGGAGGAGAGGGAAGGTGAACACTGAAGCTTTCTTT.

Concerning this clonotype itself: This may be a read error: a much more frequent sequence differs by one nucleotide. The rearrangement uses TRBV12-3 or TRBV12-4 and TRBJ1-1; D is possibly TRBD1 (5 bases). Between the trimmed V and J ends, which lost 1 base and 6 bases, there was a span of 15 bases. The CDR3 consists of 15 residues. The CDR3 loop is CASSLVGASSSEAFF. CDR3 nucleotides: TGTGCCAGCAGTTTAGTAGGGGCCTCTAGCTCTGAAGCTTTCTTT.

The CDR3 DNA follows: TGTGCCTGTGGTAGCGGCACTGAAGCTTTCTTT. It specifies CACGSGTEAFF. The chain recombines TRBV19 with TRBJ1-1; D gene ambiguous. V was clipped by 11 bases and J by 4 bases, with 11 bases between them. CDR1 is LNHDA and CDR2 is SQIVND in the germline V gene (reference sequence). CDR3 length: 11 amino acids.

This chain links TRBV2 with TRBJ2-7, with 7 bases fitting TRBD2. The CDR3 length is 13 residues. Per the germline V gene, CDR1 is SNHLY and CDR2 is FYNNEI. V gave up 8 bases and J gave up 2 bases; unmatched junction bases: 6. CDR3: CASRRETPYEQYF. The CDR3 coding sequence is TGTGCCAGCCGGCGGGAGACCCCCTACGAGCAGTACTTC.

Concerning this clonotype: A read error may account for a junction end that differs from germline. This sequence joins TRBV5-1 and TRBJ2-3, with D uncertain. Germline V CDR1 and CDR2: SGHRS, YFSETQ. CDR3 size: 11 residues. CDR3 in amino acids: CASSNTDTQYF. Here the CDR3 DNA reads TGTGCCAGCAGCAACACAGATACGCAGTATTTT.

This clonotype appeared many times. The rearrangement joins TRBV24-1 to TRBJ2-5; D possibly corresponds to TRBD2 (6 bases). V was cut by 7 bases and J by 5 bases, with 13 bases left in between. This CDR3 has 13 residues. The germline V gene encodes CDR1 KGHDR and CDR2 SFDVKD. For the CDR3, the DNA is TGTGCCACCAGACCAGCGGGTGGGGAGACCCAGTACTTC. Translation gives CATRPAGGETQYF.

The CDR3 reads CASSRGLAGGGSPYEQYF. In DNA form, the CDR3 reads TGTGCCAGCAGCCGCGGACTAGCGGGAGGGGGGTCCCCCTACGAGCAGTACTTC. The chain couples TRBV7-9 to TRBJ2-7; the match to TRBD2 covers 15 bases. V shed 5 bases and J 2 bases; nucleotides not matched to a gene: 10. This CDR3 is 18 amino acids long. The germline gives CDR1 SEHNR, CDR2 FQNEAQ (reference sequence).

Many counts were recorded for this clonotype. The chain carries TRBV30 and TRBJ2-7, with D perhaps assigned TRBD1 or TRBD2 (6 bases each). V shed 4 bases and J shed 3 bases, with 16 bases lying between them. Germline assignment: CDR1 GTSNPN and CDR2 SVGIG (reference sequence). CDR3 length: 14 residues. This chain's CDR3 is CAWNEGGSYYEQYF. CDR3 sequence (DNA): TGTGCCTGGAATGAAGGGGGGTCCTACTACGAGCAGTACTTC.

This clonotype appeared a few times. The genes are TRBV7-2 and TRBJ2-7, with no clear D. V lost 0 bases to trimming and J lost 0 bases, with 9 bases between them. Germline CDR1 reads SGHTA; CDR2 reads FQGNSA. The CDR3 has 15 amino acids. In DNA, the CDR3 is TGTGCCAGCAGCTTAGCGCTTGCCAGCTCCTACGAGCAGTACTTC. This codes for CASSLALASSYEQYF.

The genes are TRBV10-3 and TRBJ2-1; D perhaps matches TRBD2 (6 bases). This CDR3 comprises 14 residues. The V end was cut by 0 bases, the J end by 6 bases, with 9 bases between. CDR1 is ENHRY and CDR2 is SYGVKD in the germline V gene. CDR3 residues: CAISESNSGNEQFF. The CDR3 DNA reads TGTGCCATCAGTGAGTCGAATAGCGGCAATGAGCAGTTCTTC.

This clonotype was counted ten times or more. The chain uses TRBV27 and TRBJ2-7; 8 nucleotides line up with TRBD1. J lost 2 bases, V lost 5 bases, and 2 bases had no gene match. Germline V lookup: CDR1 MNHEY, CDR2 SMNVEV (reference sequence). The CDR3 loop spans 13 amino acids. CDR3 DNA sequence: TGTGCCAGCAGTGACAGGGGAGCCTACGAGCAGTACTTC. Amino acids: CASSDRGAYEQYF.

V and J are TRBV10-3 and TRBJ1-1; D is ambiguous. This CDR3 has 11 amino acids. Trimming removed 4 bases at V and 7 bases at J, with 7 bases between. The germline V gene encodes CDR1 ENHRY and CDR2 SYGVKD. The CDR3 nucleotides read TGTGCCATCAGTGGACATGGTGAAGCTTTCTTT. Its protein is CAISGHGEAFF.

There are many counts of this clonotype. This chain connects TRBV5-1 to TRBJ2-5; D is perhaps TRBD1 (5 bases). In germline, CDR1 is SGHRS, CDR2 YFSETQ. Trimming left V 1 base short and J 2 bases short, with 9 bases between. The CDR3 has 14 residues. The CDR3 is CASSLFGQQETQYF. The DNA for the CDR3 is TGCGCCAGCAGCTTGTTCGGACAACAAGAGACCCAGTACTTC.

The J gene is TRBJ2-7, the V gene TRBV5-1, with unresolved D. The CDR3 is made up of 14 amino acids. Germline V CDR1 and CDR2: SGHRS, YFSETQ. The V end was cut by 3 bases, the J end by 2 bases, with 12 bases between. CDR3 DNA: TGCGCCAGCAGCTCCCAACCCAAGACCTACGAGCAGTACTTC. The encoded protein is CASSSQPKTYEQYF.

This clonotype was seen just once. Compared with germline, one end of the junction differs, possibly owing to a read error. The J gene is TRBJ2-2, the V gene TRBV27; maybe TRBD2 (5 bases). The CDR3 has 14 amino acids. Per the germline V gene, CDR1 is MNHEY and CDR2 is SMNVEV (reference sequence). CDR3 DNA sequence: TGTGCCAGCAGTTTAGGACTGCAACCCGGGGAGCCGTTTTTT. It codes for CASSLGLQPGEPFF.

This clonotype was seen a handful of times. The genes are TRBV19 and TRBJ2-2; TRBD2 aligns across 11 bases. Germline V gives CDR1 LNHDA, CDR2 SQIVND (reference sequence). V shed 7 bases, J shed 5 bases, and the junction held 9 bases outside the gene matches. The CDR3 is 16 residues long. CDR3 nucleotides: TGTGCCAGTATCAATTCGCCTAGCGGGAGGACCGGGGAGCTGTTTTTT. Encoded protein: CASINSPSGRTGELFF.

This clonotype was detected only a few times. The CDR3 DNA is TGTGCCAGCAGAAAAGAGAGCGGGATGGGTATGACCCAGTACTTC. Residues: CASRKESGMGMTQYF. The chain links TRBV12-3 or TRBV12-4 to TRBJ2-5; 7 bases align to TRBD2. Trimming took 6 bases from V and 7 from J; bases not matched to a gene: 14. The CDR3 loop spans 15 amino acids.

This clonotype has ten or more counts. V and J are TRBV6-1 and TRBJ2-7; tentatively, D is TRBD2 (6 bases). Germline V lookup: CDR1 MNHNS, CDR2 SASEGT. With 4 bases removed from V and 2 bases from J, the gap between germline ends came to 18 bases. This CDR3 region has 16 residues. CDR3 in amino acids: CASSAPTRRTPYEQYF. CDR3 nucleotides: TGTGCCAGCAGTGCACCGACTAGACGAACCCCCTACGAGCAGTACTTC.

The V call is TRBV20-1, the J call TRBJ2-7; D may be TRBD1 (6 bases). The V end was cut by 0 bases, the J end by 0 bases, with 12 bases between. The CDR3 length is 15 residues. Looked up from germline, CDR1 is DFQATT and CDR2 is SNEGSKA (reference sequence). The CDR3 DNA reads TGCAGTGCTAGAGATCCTGGACAGAGCTCCTACGAGCAGTACTTC. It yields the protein CSARDPGQSSYEQYF.

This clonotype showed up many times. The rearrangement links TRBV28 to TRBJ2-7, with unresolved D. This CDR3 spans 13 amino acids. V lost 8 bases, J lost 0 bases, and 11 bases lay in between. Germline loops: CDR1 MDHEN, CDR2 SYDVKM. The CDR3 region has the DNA TGTGCCAGCGCATTCTATAGCTCCTACGAGCAGTACTTC. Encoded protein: CASAFYSSYEQYF.

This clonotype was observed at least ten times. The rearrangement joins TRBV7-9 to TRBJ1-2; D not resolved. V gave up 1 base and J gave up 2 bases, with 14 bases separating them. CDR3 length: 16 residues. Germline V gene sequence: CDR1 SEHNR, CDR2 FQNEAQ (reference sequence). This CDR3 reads CASSLGGQESNYGYTF. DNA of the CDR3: TGTGCCAGCAGCTTAGGTGGGCAGGAGTCGAACTATGGCTACACCTTC.

The chain's CDR3 is CASSPPSSSGRIYEQYF. CDR3 DNA: TGTGCCAGCAGCCCACCATCATCTAGCGGTCGGATCTACGAGCAGTACTTC. J is TRBJ2-7 and V is TRBV7-9; TRBD2 agrees at 7 bases. Germline CDR1 is SEHNR and CDR2 is FQNEAQ (reference sequence). The CDR3 has 17 amino acids. V shed 5 bases, J shed 3 bases, and the junction held 16 bases outside the gene matches.

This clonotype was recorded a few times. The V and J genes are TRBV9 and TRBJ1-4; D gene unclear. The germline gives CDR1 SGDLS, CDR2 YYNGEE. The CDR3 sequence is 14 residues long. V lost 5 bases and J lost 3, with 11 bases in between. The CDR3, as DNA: TGTGCCAGCAGTGAGGACGGATCTAATGAAAAACTGTTTTTT. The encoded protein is CASSEDGSNEKLFF.

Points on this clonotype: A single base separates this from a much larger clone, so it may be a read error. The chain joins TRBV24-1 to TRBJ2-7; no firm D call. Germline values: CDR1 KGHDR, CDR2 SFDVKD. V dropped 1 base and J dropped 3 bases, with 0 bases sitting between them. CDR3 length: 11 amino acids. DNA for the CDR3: TGTGCCACCAGTGATTTCTACGAGCAGTACTTC. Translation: CATSDFYEQYF.

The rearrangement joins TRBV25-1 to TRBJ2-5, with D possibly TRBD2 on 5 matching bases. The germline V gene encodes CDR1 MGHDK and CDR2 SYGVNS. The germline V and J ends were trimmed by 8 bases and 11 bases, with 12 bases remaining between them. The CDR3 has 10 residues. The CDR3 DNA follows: TGTGCCAGCCGATGGGAGCGTCAGTACTTC. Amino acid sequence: CASRWERQYF.

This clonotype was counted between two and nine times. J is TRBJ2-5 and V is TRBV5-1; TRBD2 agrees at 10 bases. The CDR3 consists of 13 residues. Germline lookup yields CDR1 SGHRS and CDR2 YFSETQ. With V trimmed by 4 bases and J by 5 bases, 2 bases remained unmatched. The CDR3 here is CASSQGLAETQYF. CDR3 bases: TGCGCCAGCAGCCAGGGACTAGCGGAGACCCAGTACTTC.

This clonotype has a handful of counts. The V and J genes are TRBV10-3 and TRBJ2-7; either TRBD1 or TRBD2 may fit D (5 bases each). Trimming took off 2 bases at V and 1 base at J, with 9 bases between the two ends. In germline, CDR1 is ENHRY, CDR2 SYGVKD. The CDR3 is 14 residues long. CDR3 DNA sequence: TGTGCCATCAGTGAGGGGGGACGGTCCTACGAGCAGTACTTC. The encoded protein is CAISEGGRSYEQYF.